The source of this TCR beta chain is a study of blood T cell repertoires in COVID-19. As for the study in general: Collection of acute and convalescent COVID-19 samples took place in the United States, Italy and Spain. From T cells, B-cell-depleted T cells, or PBMCs came the material, which was cDNA or gDNA.

In the original analysis: How many nucleated cells were present was estimated from reference gene primer amplification. Sequencing was performed with immunoSEQ multiplex PCR; in TCRdb, only in-frame clones are kept and a portion is missing. V and J calls and clone size are those listed in that table; D and trimming were worked out from the DNA. The top ten hold 2% to 3% of the sample, which has under 250,000 clones, less than 85% seen once. This clone was picked up a small number of times. This sequence was found in a woman in her seventies with active or convalescent COVID-19. The sequencing input was peripheral blood.

For the CDR3, the DNA is TGTGCTAGTGGTTTGAACCGGGTGCAGCCCCAGCATTTT. Amino acids: CASGLNRVQPQHF. This chain links TRBV12-5 with TRBJ1-5, with unresolved D. Germline V lookup: CDR1 LGHNT, CDR2 FRNRAP. V was pared by 2 bases and J by 7 bases, with 9 bases between. This CDR3 is built from 13 residues.